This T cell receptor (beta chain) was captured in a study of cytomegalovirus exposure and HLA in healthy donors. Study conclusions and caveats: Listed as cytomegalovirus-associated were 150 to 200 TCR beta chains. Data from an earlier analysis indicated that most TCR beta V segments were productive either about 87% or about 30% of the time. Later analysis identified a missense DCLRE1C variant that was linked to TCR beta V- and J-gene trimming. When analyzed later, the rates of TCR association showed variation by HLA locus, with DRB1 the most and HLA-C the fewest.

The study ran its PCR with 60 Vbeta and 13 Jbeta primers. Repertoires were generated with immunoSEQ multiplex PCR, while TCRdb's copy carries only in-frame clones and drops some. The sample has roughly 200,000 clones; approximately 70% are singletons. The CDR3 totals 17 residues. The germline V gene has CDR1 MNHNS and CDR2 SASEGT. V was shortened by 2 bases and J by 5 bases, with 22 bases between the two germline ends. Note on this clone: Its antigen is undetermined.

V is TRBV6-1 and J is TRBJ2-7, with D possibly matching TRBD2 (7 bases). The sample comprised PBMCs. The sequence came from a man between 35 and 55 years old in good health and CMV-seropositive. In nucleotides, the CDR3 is TGTGCCAGCAGTGAATCCACTTATAATGAAGGGGGGGACGAGCAGTACTTC. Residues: CASSESTYNEGGDEQYF.